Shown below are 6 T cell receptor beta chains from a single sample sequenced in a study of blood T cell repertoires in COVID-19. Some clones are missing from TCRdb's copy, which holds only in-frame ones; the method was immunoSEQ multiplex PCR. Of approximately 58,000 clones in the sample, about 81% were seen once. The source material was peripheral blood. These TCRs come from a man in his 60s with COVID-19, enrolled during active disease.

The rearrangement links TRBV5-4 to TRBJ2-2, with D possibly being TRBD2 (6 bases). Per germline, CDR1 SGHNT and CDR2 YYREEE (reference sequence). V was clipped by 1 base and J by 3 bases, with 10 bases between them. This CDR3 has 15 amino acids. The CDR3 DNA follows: TGTGCCAGCAGCTTGCGGCAGCGGGACACCGGGGAGCTGTTTTTT. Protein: CASSLRQRDTGELFF.

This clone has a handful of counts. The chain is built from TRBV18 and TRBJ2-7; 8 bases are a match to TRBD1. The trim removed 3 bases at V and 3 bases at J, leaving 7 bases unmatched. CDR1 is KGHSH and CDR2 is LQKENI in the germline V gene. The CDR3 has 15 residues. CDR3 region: CASSPPGQVNYEQYF. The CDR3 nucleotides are TGTGCCAGCTCACCGCCGGGACAGGTGAACTACGAGCAGTACTTC.

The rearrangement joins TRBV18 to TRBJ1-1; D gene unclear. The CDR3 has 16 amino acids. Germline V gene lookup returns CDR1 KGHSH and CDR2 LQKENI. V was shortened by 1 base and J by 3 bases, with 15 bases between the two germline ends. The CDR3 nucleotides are TGTGCCAGCTCACCACAGGGAGGGTCCAAACACACTGAAGCTTTCTTT. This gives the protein CASSPQGGSKHTEAFF.

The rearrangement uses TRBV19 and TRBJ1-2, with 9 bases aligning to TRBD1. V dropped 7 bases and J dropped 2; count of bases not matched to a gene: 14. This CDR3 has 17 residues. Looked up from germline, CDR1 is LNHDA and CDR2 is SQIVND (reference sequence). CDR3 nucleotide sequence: TGTGCCAGTACCCATTTGGGGAACAGGGGGCAAAACTATGGCTACACCTTC. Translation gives CASTHLGNRGQNYGYTF.

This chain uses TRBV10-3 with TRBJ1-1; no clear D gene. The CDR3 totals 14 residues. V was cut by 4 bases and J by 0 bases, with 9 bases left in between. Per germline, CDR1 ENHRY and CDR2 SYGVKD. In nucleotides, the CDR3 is TGTGCCATCAGTGGGGTACAGATGAACACTGAAGCTTTCTTT. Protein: CAISGVQMNTEAFF.

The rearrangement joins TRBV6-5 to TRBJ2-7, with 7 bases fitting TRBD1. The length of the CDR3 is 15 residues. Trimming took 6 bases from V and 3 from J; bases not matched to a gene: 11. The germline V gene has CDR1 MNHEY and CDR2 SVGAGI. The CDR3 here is CASSRQGYDIYEQYF. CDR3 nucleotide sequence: TGTGCCAGCAGCAGACAGGGCTATGATATCTACGAGCAGTACTTC.